This TCR beta chain originates from a study of blood T cell repertoires in COVID-19 (dated by TCRdb to about 2020). In the study overall: Samples from collaborators originated in the United States, Italy and Spain and spanned both the acute and convalescent phases of COVID-19. The material from the prospective study consisted of cDNA or gDNA derived from T cells, B-cell-depleted T cells, or PBMCs. Deeply sampled blood TCRbeta repertoires from subjects exposed to, actively infected with, or recovered from COVID-19 were included in the dataset. A freely available public database, intended as a resource for researchers studying the immune response to SARS-CoV-2, is where the repertoires were released. The samples were drawn from the first 160 participants of the ongoing ImmuneRACE study and from more than 1,000 subjects provided by 6 global collaborators. Sample metadata almost always included a de-identified subject ID, COVID-19 status, age in years and sex. HLA class I and class II types, where available, came from metadata supplied by the sample provider rather than from assay-based typing. Overall results and qualifications from the work: How much clinical and demographic metadata was included differed by source and by participant, and the metadata was provided uncurated.

In the prospective study, participants were 18 to 89 years old, resided in 25 or so geographic areas of the United States, and were enrolled through a virtual design. Cohort assignment in the prospective study relied on participant-reported clinical history from a screening survey and a study questionnaire. Recovered participants in ImmuneRACE Cohort 3 were defined as having two consecutive negative NP/OP PCR tests, clearance from a healthcare professional, or resolution of symptoms. In the prospective study, whole blood, serum and a nasopharyngeal or oropharyngeal swab were collected from each participant by mobile phlebotomists. Prospective study participants could optionally give additional blood draws and questionnaires over an approximately two-month period. Prospective study blood samples were shipped either frozen or at room temperature before DNA extraction. The immunoSEQ Assay, a bias-controlled multiplex PCR, was used to amplify TCRbeta CDR3 regions from genomic DNA. The authors' pipeline ran thus. The number of nucleated cells in each sample was estimated from the amplification of reference gene primers within the assay. To quantify the absolute abundance of each unique TCRbeta CDR3 rearrangement, sequence reads were collapsed and filtered. For each sample, productive Simpson clonality was calculated by taking the square root of Simpson's diversity index across productive rearrangements. TCRdb mirrors the immuneACCESS table, restricted to in-frame sequences. Some clones are absent from its copies; in checked studies, under half trace to an unresolved V gene, and the reason for the others is unknown. V, J and clone size are taken as reported in that table, and D and trimming were inferred from the DNA itself. Across this sample there are 300,000 to 400,000 clones, with about nine tenths seen only once. The top ten clones comprise 2% to 3% of the sample.

To note about this clone: What antigen it recognizes has not been identified. One base away there is no much larger clone; base qualities are not given.

CDR1 and CDR2 (SGDLS, YYNGEE) derive from the germline V gene. CDR3 length: 14 amino acids, cysteine to phenylalanine. Only the CDR3 DNA stays, 42 bases, in frame from base 1. Trimming at the junction amounts to 2 bases on V and 5 bases on J, and the germline ends lie 14 bases apart. Sample: PBMCs or T cells enriched from blood (not recorded which). This TCR came from a man in his sixties who had recovered from COVID-19. The V and J segments used are TRBV9 and TRBJ2-7; 6 matching bases give a weak D call of TRBD2. The CDR3 here reads CASSVAEGVHEQYF. The DNA sequence is as follows: TGTGCCAGCAGCGTCGCGGAGGGAGTCCACGAGCAGTACTTC.